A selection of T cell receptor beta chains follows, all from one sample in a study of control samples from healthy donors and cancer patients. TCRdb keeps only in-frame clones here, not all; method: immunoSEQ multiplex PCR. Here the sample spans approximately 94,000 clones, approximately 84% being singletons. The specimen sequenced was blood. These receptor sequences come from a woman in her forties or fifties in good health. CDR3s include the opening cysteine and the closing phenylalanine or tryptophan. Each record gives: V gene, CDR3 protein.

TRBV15,CATSRVRGVGQPQHF
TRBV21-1,CASSKSVEQEFYNEQFF
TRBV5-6,CASSPDGRGADTQYF
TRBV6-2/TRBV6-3,CASSRGGTEAFF
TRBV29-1,CSVVDSSNQPQHF
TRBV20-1,CSASRGVGELFF
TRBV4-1,CASSQEPGLNTEAFF
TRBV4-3,CASSQDRDGGETQYF
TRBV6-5,CAGPEIQETQYF
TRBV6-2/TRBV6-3,CASSYKDYNEQFF
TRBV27,CASSLDPWANEKLFF
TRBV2,CASSLGRVEKLFF
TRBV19,CASTLGGDRAYEQYF
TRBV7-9,CASSVLGTDNSPLHF
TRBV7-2,CASSPSGGRNTEAFF
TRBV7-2,CASSLGDYNEQFF
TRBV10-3,CAISSGTVYGYTF
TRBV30,CAWSIGTGISPLHF
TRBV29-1,CSVEEGGLAGYNEQFF
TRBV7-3,CASSAYYSDYNEQFF
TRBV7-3,CASSSDANTGELFF
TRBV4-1,CASSQVGQGRELFF
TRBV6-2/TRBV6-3,CASSYSSRDGTTNEKLFF
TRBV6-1,CASSEAGLGTKNIQYF
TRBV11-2,CASSFIGLAGGYSYNEQFF
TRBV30,CAWSTGQGINSPLHF
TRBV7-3,CASRLETGNNSPLHF
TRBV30,CAWSVRQGVGQPQHF
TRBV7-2,CASSLSRNTEAFF
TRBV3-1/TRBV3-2,CASSHPSGVENTQYF
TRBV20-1,CSARDQTTQYF
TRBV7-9,CASSFNSGANVLTF
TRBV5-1,CASSLSGQGTEAFF
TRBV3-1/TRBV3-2,CASNPSSGEQFF
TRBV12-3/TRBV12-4,CASSLGIQPQHF
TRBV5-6,CASSSYNSGFSAEAFF
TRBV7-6,CASSALAGGRDSGANVLTF
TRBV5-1,CASSLDLGGNSPLHF
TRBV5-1,CASSFLSGSSEAFF
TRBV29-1,CSVQGVSYNEQFF
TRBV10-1,CASSDLTGSGEQYF
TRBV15,CATSRAVINQPQHF
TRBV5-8,CASSPTGAQPQHF
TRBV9,CASSKYNEQFF
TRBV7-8,CASSFYGQYNSPLHF
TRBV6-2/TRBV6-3,CASSYERVRNEKLFF
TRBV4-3,CASSQARGSGTDTQYF
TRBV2,CASSEEEQGGNQPQHF
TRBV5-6,CASSMRTGRYEQYF
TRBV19,CASSFTGITYNSPLHF